These 27 T cell receptor beta chains originate from one sample sequenced in a study of shared clonotypes between healthy human individuals. The protocol was immunoSEQ multiplex PCR, while the TCRdb copy is restricted to in-frame clones and leaves out a portion. The sample yields a few million clones, over 85% seen once. The sequenced sample consisted of naive CD4+ T cells sorted from blood. Specified subset: CD45RA+ positively selected. Source of these receptors: a man between 18 and 29 years old in good health.

The chain recombines TRBV7-2 with TRBJ1-4; D ambiguous. The CDR3 extends over 18 amino acids. Germline V lookup: CDR1 SGHTA, CDR2 FQGNSA. Trimming pared 2 bases from V and 0 bases from J, leaving 16 bases between. In DNA, the CDR3 is TGTGCCAGCAGCTTACGGAGCGTCGCCGGAGCAACTAATGAAAAACTGTTTTTT. Its translation: CASSLRSVAGATNEKLFF.

This clone was seen once. The chain combines TRBV6-6 with TRBJ2-1, with D possibly being TRBD1 or TRBD2 (6 bases each). Germline CDR1 reads MNHNY; CDR2 reads SVGAGI (reference sequence). The CDR3 runs 15 residues. Trimming shortened V by 0 bases and J by 9 bases, and 15 bases separated the two germline ends. Here the CDR3 reads CASSYSVGGSGEQFF. As DNA, the CDR3 is TGTGCCAGCAGTTACTCTGTAGGGGGGTCGGGTGAGCAGTTCTTC.

J is TRBJ2-5 and V is TRBV7-9; D is possibly TRBD1 (5 bases). Germline V CDR1 and CDR2: SEHNR, FQNEAQ (reference sequence). The CDR3 has 13 residues. Trimming pared 3 bases from V and 5 bases from J, leaving 10 bases between. CDR3 in amino acids: CASSFDKGETQYF. The CDR3 DNA follows: TGTGCCAGCAGCTTTGACAAGGGGGAGACCCAGTACTTC.

The chain has TRBV7-6 and TRBJ1-5; unclear D gene. The CDR3 has 14 amino acids. Trimming took 3 bases from V and 4 from J, leaving 10 bases between them. Germline values: CDR1 SGHVS, CDR2 FNYEAQ. The CDR3 loop is CASSLGGPNQPQHF. The CDR3 nucleotides are TGTGCCAGCAGCTTGGGTGGACCGAATCAGCCCCAGCATTTT.

The chain's CDR3 is CASSPDRLTGELFF. DNA of the CDR3: TGCGCCAGCAGCCCGGACAGGCTCACCGGGGAGCTGTTTTTT. The chain has TRBV5-1 and TRBJ2-2; 7 bases are a match to TRBD1. The J segment lost 4 bases and the V segment lost 4 bases, leaving 4 bases of the junction unmatched. CDR3 size: 14 residues. Per germline, CDR1 SGHRS and CDR2 YFSETQ.

This chain joins TRBV12-5 and TRBJ2-4, with unresolved D. This CDR3 is built from 13 residues. CDR1 is LGHNT, CDR2 FRNRAP, per germline. V was clipped by 0 bases and J by 6 bases, with 6 bases between them. CDR3 protein: CASGLVGTNIQYF. The CDR3 DNA follows: TGTGCTAGTGGTTTGGTAGGAACAAACATTCAGTACTTC.

The rearrangement links TRBV19 to TRBJ2-1; 9 bases are shared with TRBD2. V was clipped by 6 bases and J by 5 bases; unmatched bases: 8. CDR3 length: 15 residues. The germline V gene has CDR1 LNHDA and CDR2 SQIVND (reference sequence). The CDR3 DNA reads as TGTGCCAGTAGCCCCGCGGGAGGGCCACACAATGAGCAGTTCTTC. Its translation is CASSPAGGPHNEQFF.

This chain uses TRBV5-1 with TRBJ2-3, with no clear D. Germline CDR1 reads SGHRS; CDR2 reads YFSETQ. Trimming took off 0 bases at V and 7 bases at J, with 18 bases between the two ends. This CDR3 comprises 16 residues. The CDR3 DNA reads TGCGCCAGCAGCTTGGGGATAGCTACTGCTTCGAATACGCAGTATTTT. Translation gives CASSLGIATASNTQYF.

The chain uses TRBV28 and TRBJ1-5; D is undetermined. The CDR3 consists of 13 residues. In germline, CDR1 is MDHEN, CDR2 SYDVKM. V gave up 3 bases and J gave up 4 bases, with 7 bases separating them. The CDR3 reads CASSFLGNQPQHF. As DNA, the CDR3 is TGTGCCAGCAGTTTTTTAGGGAATCAGCCCCAGCATTTT.

CDR3 residues: CAWSLGANEKLFF. The CDR3 DNA is TGTGCCTGGAGTCTGGGGGCTAATGAAAAACTGTTTTTT. J is TRBJ1-4 and V is TRBV30, with a weak D call TRBD1 (5 bases). V was shortened by 2 bases and J by 3 bases, with 7 bases between the two germline ends. CDR1 is GTSNPN, CDR2 SVGIG, per germline (reference sequence). The CDR3 spans 13 residues.

The chain is built from TRBV7-2 and TRBJ2-1, with a weak D call TRBD1 (5 bases). The CDR3 sequence is 12 residues long. Germline CDR1 reads SGHTA; CDR2 reads FQGNSA. With 2 bases removed from V and 12 bases from J, the gap between germline ends came to 11 bases. The CDR3 loop reads CASSLYERGQFF. CDR3 in DNA: TGTGCCAGCAGCTTATATGAAAGGGGGCAGTTCTTC.

This rearrangement joins TRBV6-1 to TRBJ1-2, with 11 positions matching TRBD1. Per the germline V gene, CDR1 is MNHNS and CDR2 is SASEGT. Trimming at V came to 2 bases and at J to 7 bases, leaving 6 bases not matched to a gene. The CDR3 extends over 15 amino acids. The CDR3 region is CASSELRTGGRGYTF. CDR3 sequence (DNA): TGTGCCAGCAGTGAATTGAGGACAGGGGGCCGTGGCTACACCTTC.

This chain links TRBV5-1 with TRBJ2-3, with TRBD1 matching over 7 bases. V dropped 4 bases and J dropped 5; count of bases not matched to a gene: 7. Germline loops: CDR1 SGHRS, CDR2 YFSETQ. The CDR3 is 14 amino acids. The CDR3 region has the DNA TGCGCCAGCAGCGGGGGACCAGGGGGAGATACGCAGTATTTT. Translation gives CASSGGPGGDTQYF.

This sequence joins TRBV27 and TRBJ2-3, with D possibly TRBD2 on 6 matching bases. Germline V gene sequence: CDR1 MNHEY, CDR2 SMNVEV (reference sequence). The V end was cut by 11 bases, the J end by 0 bases, with 15 bases between. This CDR3 comprises 14 residues. CDR3 in amino acids: CASRGGLSTDTQYF. As DNA, the CDR3 is TGTGCCTCAAGGGGAGGCCTGAGCACAGATACGCAGTATTTT.

As regards this clone: Because the CDR3's place on the DNA is in doubt, the DNA is left out and the CDR3 is given as listed by TCRdb. The chain combines TRBV28 with TRBJ1-2. Looked up from germline, CDR1 is MDHEN and CDR2 is SYDVKM. The CDR3 is 14 residues long, counting both termini. The CDR3 is CASSSSTGYYGYTF.

The rearrangement uses TRBV19 and TRBJ1-3; D unclear. V was clipped by 5 bases and J by 3 bases, with 14 bases between them. The germline gives CDR1 LNHDA, CDR2 SQIVND (reference sequence). The CDR3 consists of 15 residues. The CDR3 here is CASSPPTGFGNTIYF. The CDR3 nucleotides read TGTGCCAGTAGTCCCCCGACGGGATTTGGAAACACCATATATTTT.

Here the CDR3 DNA reads TGTGCCAGCAGCCAAGAAAGTGAGGTGGGAAGAGAGACCCAGTACTTC. Translation gives CASSQESEVGRETQYF. The gene calls are TRBV4-2 and TRBJ2-5; D remains ambiguous. The V and J ends lost 0 bases and 4 bases respectively, with 15 bases between them. The germline V gene encodes CDR1 LGHNA and CDR2 YNFKEQ. This CDR3 is 16 amino acids long.

This sequence joins TRBV12-5 and TRBJ1-2; D remains ambiguous. This CDR3 contains 13 residues. Trimming removed 6 bases from V and 6 bases from J, with 14 bases in between. From germline, CDR1 is LGHNT and CDR2 FRNRAP. In DNA, the CDR3 is TGTGCTAGTGGCACCGGGCCCGAGCATGGCTACACCTTC. It specifies CASGTGPEHGYTF.

Notes on this clone: The same CDR3 also results from other DNA sequences found in this sample. This chain uses TRBV5-1 with TRBJ1-4; 8 positions match TRBD1. The CDR3 has 14 residues. The germline gives CDR1 SGHRS, CDR2 YFSETQ. After removal of 3 bases from V and 5 bases from J, the junction contained 3 bases not matched to a gene. The CDR3 nucleotides are TGCGCCAGCAGCTCCGGGACAGGAAATGAAAAACTGTTTTTT. Translated, it gives CASSSGTGNEKLFF.

This clone was picked up a small number of times. The V gene is TRBV5-1, the J gene TRBJ1-6; D may be TRBD1 (5 bases). The CDR3 length is 16 residues. Germline assignment: CDR1 SGHRS and CDR2 YFSETQ. V was pared by 0 bases and J by 7 bases, with 14 bases between. CDR3 nucleotide sequence: TGCGCCAGCAGCTTGGTTGGGGACGCGGGGAATTCACCCCTCCACTTT. Translation gives CASSLVGDAGNSPLHF. Based on the CDR3 plus reference TRBV5-1 and TRBJ1-6, the full variable domain is KAGVTQTPRYLIKTRGQQVTLSCSPISGHRSVSWYQQTPGQGLQFLFEYFSETQRNKGNFPGRFSGRQFSNSRSEMNVSTLELGDSALYLCASSLVGDAGNSPLHFGNGTRLTVT.

The chain couples TRBV5-1 to TRBJ2-5; 13 bases match TRBD2. Losses at the gene ends were 0 bases for V and 3 bases for J; bases not matched to a gene: 8. The V gene's germline CDR1 is SGHRS and CDR2 YFSETQ. The CDR3 contains 18 residues. CDR3: CASSLGGTSGTREETQYF. The CDR3 bases are TGCGCCAGCAGCTTGGGGGGGACTAGCGGGACTAGAGAAGAGACCCAGTACTTC.

A word on this clone: A read error may produce the germline difference seen at one junction end. The chain couples TRBV6-1 to TRBJ1-4; no firm D call. CDR1 is MNHNS and CDR2 is SASEGT in the germline V gene. The CDR3 extends over 14 amino acids. The CDR3 is CASREDLSWEKLFF. CDR3 DNA sequence: TGTGCCAGCAGGGAAGACCTGTCCTGGGAAAAACTGTTTTTT.

V is TRBV5-1 and J is TRBJ2-1; a possible D gene is TRBD1 (7 bases). This CDR3 region has 16 residues. Germline loops: CDR1 SGHRS, CDR2 YFSETQ. V was pared by 4 bases and J by 0 bases, with 14 bases between. This CDR3 reads CASSTSGGNSYNEQFF. The CDR3 DNA reads TGCGCCAGCAGCACTTCAGGGGGGAACTCCTACAATGAGCAGTTCTTC.

The rearrangement joins TRBV27 to TRBJ2-7, with a weak D call TRBD1 (5 bases). V gave up 8 bases and J gave up 6 bases, with 23 bases separating them. Germline-derived CDR1 and CDR2 are MNHEY and SMNVEV (reference sequence). This CDR3 is 15 amino acids long. The CDR3 here is CASGERALPQGEQYF. For the CDR3, the DNA is TGTGCCAGCGGGGAAAGGGCGCTACCCCAGGGCGAGCAGTACTTC.

This clone was seen a single time. This sequence joins TRBV4-1 and TRBJ2-7, with 11 positions matching TRBD1. V shed 4 bases and J 5 bases; nucleotides not matched to a gene: 7. The CDR3 sequence is 15 residues long. Germline V gives CDR1 MGHRA, CDR2 YSYEKL. The CDR3 sequence is CASSRGGQGVNEQYF. The CDR3 DNA reads TGCGCCAGCAGCCGGGGGGGACAGGGGGTCAACGAGCAGTACTTC.

The rearrangement joins TRBV5-6 to TRBJ2-5; D is perhaps TRBD2 (5 bases). The DNA end is a closer match to TRBJ2-7, so the J assignment may be wrong. Germline CDR1 SGHDT, CDR2 YYEEEE. The CDR3 totals 15 residues. CDR3 in amino acids: CASSLEPGTFYEQYF. Here the CDR3 DNA reads TGTGCCAGCAGTCTAGAACCGGGAACCTTCTACGAGCAGTACTTC.

The gene calls are TRBV7-9 and TRBJ1-4; 7 nucleotides line up with TRBD1. The germline gives CDR1 SEHNR, CDR2 FQNEAQ (reference sequence). V trimming: 5 bases; J trimming: 0 bases; junction bases outside the gene matches: 6. The CDR3 runs 16 residues. CDR3 residues: CASSQTGRATNEKLFF. CDR3 nucleotide sequence: TGTGCCAGCAGCCAGACAGGGAGGGCAACTAATGAAAAACTGTTTTTT.